This TCR beta chain derives from a study of cytomegalovirus exposure and HLA in healthy donors listed by TCRdb under 2017. Notes on the research overall: According to an earlier analysis of 587 of the donors, roughly 180 million T cells yielded roughly 100 million unique TCR beta sequences and more than 250 Gb of sequence data. An early release that covered several hundred HLA-typed donors contained approximately 300 gigabases of sequencing data and roughly 84 million unique TCR sequences. Among the roughly 390 genotyped donors, roughly 80% belonged to the genetic ancestry cluster associated with self-reported Caucasian donors. The study was designed to test whether signatures of past pathogen exposure could be identified by cataloging public T cell receptors. The study profiled the T cell repertoires of 666 subjects by immunosequencing and related them to cytomegalovirus serostatus. Along with the approximately 650-subject first cohort, a separate validation cohort of over a hundred different subjects was used. To predict cytomegalovirus infection status, the study brought together high-throughput TCR immunosequencing, statistical association of individual TCRs with disease status, and machine learning. In a later analysis, previously published TCR beta repertoires from 670 or so donors were re-analyzed and high-resolution HLA genotyping was added so that TCR occurrence patterns could be studied. In the later analysis, no new phenotypic data were used to find candidate immune exposures; instead, reliance was placed on TCR beta sequences and their occurrence across donors. An earlier analysis of approximately 640 of the donors applied high-throughput TCR beta sequencing to assess whether each TCR beta V gene segment acted as functional or pseudogenic. Donor age, sex, ethnicity and CMV serostatus were collected together with the repertoire data. A later genetic analysis took genome-wide SNP genotypes for about 55% of the roughly 670 donors and used that subset as a discovery cohort. All discovery cohort repertoires had been generated using a single sequencing platform. Class I and class II HLA loci were covered by the typing at four-digit resolution. Typing coverage varied by locus: roughly 629-630 donors for A, B, C, DRB1 and DQB1; 500 to 550 for DQA1; over 600 for DPA1; more than 450 for DPB1. Four to six DR-DQ haplotypes were handled as single units for association and clustering, since linkage in the cohort was strong. Across approximately 400 genotyped donors of the cohort, an average of roughly 250,000 unique TCR beta nucleotide sequences per donor were sequenced, and roughly 20% of those sequences were non-productive. Results and caveats for the whole study, not just this receptor: Because HLA typing was unavailable for some donors at each locus, only the typed subset was used in association tests. CMV serostatus was the only immune exposure information available for the cohort. Strong co-occurrence of HLA alleles, especially DR and DQ, made assigning TCR associations to individual alleles difficult. Most CMV-associated TCR beta chains appeared to be HLA-restricted in a later analysis, and the HLA associations seemed to be driven largely by CMV exposure. In a later genetic analysis, a missense DCLRE1C variant was associated with V-gene and J-gene trimming of TCR beta chains, and the association was replicated in an independent cohort. Across donors, most TCR sequences were observed very rarely, whereas some public TCRs were present in many individuals. The sequencing pipeline was judged likely to have produced a cluster of highly shared sequence variants as a technical artifact. Linkage disequilibrium might explain the correlated functional status among segregating V segments, but an unknown experimental factor could not be excluded. Some IMGT-functional V segments, including TRBV6-2 and TRBV6-3, could not be distinguished by the 87-base-pair reads and were therefore excluded. It was suggested by the authors that the approach could potentially be generalized to other disease states and immunological phenotypes. In vitro tests confirmed that a few of the cytomegalovirus-associated TCR beta chains recognize cytomegalovirus antigens. In a later analysis, several top co-occurrence clusters were reported to appear linked to parvovirus B19, influenza, CMV and Epstein-Barr virus. In a later analysis, some 18,000 TCR beta sequences were associated with specific HLA alleles at a false discovery rate of 0.05. The classifier was reported to diagnose cytomegalovirus status with high specificity and sensitivity in both the original and validation cohorts. Compared with equally common non-associated chains, HLA-associated TCR beta chains in a later analysis were more clonally expanded and had lower generation probabilities. According to a later genetic analysis, donors in an Asian-associated ancestry cluster had fewer N-insertions in productive TCRs than the approximately 670-donor mean. This cohort had only TCR beta chains sequenced, and the lack of alpha or paired-chain data limited which features could be detected. Sequencing depth was assumed to be roughly uniform across donors in the presence/absence analyses, though that assumption may not hold. A further reported finding was that TCR beta sequences accurately predicted the HLA-A and HLA-B alleles for most subjects in the first cohort. A total of around 150 TCR beta chains were listed by the study as associated with cytomegalovirus. In an earlier analysis of about 600 of the donors, most TCR beta V segments appeared in productive rearrangements about 90% or about 30% of the time, broadly matching IMGT annotations. Because counts were too low, roughly 18 rarely observed V segments, including chromosome 9 orphons, were left out of the earlier analysis of 587 of the donors. In a later analysis, the rate of TCR association differed among HLA loci, with DRB1 alleles having the most associated TCRs and HLA-C alleles having the fewest.

Library generation was performed with the immunoSEQ multiplex PCR assay. A mixture of 60 forward primers for TCR Vbeta segments and 13 reverse primers for TCR Jbeta segments was used in the multiplex PCR. The CDR3 region of rearranged TCR beta genes was amplified from genomic DNA by a multiplex PCR assay. On the Illumina HiSeq System, the amplified TCR beta libraries were sequenced as 87-base-pair reads. From the authors' description of their analysis: A later analysis counted tens of millions of unique TCR beta chains across the 650 to 800 repertoires, and 9.5 million to 11 million of these chains were shared by at least two donors. To remove PCR and sequencing errors, raw reads were error-corrected and collapsed into unique sequences using a nearest-neighbor algorithm that merged closely related sequences. CDR3 sequences were aligned to IMGT reference sequences to assign V, D and J gene segments. For a sequence to be retained, at least a six-nucleotide match to both a V gene segment and a J gene segment was required. A rearrangement was called productive if the CDR3 had no stop codons and remained in frame with V and J, and every other rearrangement was called non-productive. CDR3 was defined according to IMGT convention as the region running from the second conserved V-encoded cysteine to the conserved J-encoded phenylalanine. The earlier analysis of about 610 of the donors excluded any sequence lacking an unambiguous match to a single V gene segment. In an earlier analysis of roughly 500 of the donors, V segments were called functional above 56.7% productive rearrangements and were called segregating when the between-donor standard deviation exceeded 5%. A statistical classification framework was built to diagnose cytomegalovirus status from the catalog of TCR beta chain sequences. In a later analysis, TCR nucleotide sequences were compared against IMGT/GENE-DB human TR gene sequences so that V and J genes could be assigned. The TCRdist pipeline was used in a later analysis to assign CDR3 sequences and most-parsimonious VDJ recombination scenarios. In a later analysis, each TCR beta chain was defined by its CDR3 amino acid sequence together with its V-gene family, and reads without a unique V-gene family were excluded. A later analysis removed 592 highly shared, low-generation-probability nucleotide sequences to deal with suspected cross-contamination and a sequencing artifact. In a later analysis, a clonal expansion index was calculated for each public chain from normalized within-repertoire ranks of inferred template counts. In a later analysis, generation probabilities were computed with a VDJ recombination model fitted to out-of-frame rearrangements, and the resulting probabilities were checked against IGoR. A later analysis scored TCR-TCR, TCR-HLA and TCR-CMV co-occurrence with hypergeometric tests, applying a repertoire-size bias correction to TCR pairs. In a later analysis, false discovery rates were estimated by permuting HLA or CMV assignments 20 times. In a later analysis, co-occurring TCRs were grouped with DBSCAN, and TCRdist sequence similarity was added when clustering was performed within HLA-allele-positive subsets. Repertoires with fewer than 30,000 or more than 120,000 public chains, plus five repertoires with anomalous nucleotide sharing, were excluded from co-occurrence clustering. As stored in TCRdb, this immuneACCESS dataset retains in-frame rearrangements with V and J assigned. A fraction of the clones does not appear; measured against another copy, unresolved V genes explain less than half of the discrepancy, and the remainder lacks a known reason. Clone size and V and J calls were adopted from that table, with D and trimming inferred from the DNA. The sample table shows 200,000 or so clones, and roughly 87% are seen once. The ten most abundant clones make up roughly 0.23% of the sample.

In total, about 650 healthy bone marrow donors made up the cohort. At the time of sampling, every cohort member was nominally healthy, though immune exposures that went unrecorded were likely present. The donor tested CMV seronegative, placing the donor among the 350 to 400 seronegative members of the cohort. Each donor provided a peripheral blood sample, and peripheral blood mononuclear cells were used for TCR beta sequencing. The Qiagen DNeasy Blood Extraction Kit was used to extract genomic DNA from the blood cell samples. The germline V gene encodes CDR1 SGHRS and CDR2 YFSETQ. The CDR3 sequence holds 13 residues, the cysteine and phenylalanine included. Here the CDR3 DNA is all that survives: 39 bases in frame from base 1. V gives up 5 bases and J gives up 4 bases, and the segment between their germline ends measures 12 bases. On this clone: This receptor's antigen is unknown. Per-base qualities were not stored, and no clone one base away is much larger.

This chain is built from TRBV5-1 and TRBJ2-5, and TRBD1 may be the D gene, going by 6 matching bases. The receptor comes from a girl in the first two years of life in good health and CMV-seronegative. Material for sequencing was PBMCs. The DNA reads TGCGCCAGCAGACAGGGAGAGGGAGAGACCCAGTACTTC. Its product reads: CASRQGEGETQYF.